This T cell receptor (beta chain) derives from a study of CD8+CD57+ T cells in acquired aplastic anemia. Study observations and caveats: Between patients and controls, CD8+ Simpson's diversity did not vary significantly. Patients had twenty-nine CD8+ CDR3 sequences in common with controls (the shared set).

The template used for profiling TCR beta VDJ and CDR3 was genomic DNA. Via MiXCR, TCRdb re-called the reads, giving one row per CDR3 protein. The sample contains 100,000 to 150,000 distinct CDR3 sequences, roughly 40% of which appear only once. Selection for sequencing was limited to patients who had shown CD8+CD57+ cell expansion by flow cytometry. The CDR3 runs 15 residues. CDR1 and CDR2 (germline): LNHNV, YYDKDF (reference sequence). V lost 1 base and J 4 bases, leaving 11 bases between the germline ends. This clonotype was recorded many times. Its antigen is currently unknown. V and J are TRBV15 and TRBJ1-5; a weak D match, TRBD1 (6 bases). Sequencing input: sorted CD4+, CD8+, or CD8+CD57+ T cells (not recorded which) from PBMCs. The sequence was collected from a human donor with aplastic anemia. CDR3 sequence reads: CATSRAGQGNQPQHF. In DNA form, the CDR3 reads TGTGCCACCAGCAGAGCCGGGCAGGGGAATCAGCCCCAGCATTTT.